What follows are 18 T cell receptor beta chains derived from one specimen sequenced in a study of spatial heterogeneity in lung cancer. General observations from the study: The number of expanded tumor alpha and beta chains correlated with mutation number.

Each CDR3 protein is one row after TCRdb ran MiXCR on the 5' RACE reads. The sample has about 3,800 distinct CDR3 sequences; roughly 9.4% are singletons. These receptors are not linked to any known antigen. Time point defined: sample taken at primary tumor resection. This material consisted of lung tumor tissue, taken at surgery. These TCRs come from a male donor with early-stage non-small cell lung cancer.

This clonotype has a count of ten or more. The chain recombines TRBV10-3 with TRBJ2-4; 8 nucleotides align to TRBD1. The junction had 3 bases not matched to a gene; V was cut back by 6 bases and J by 8 bases. Germline CDR1 ENHRY, CDR2 SYGVKD. The CDR3 covers 12 residues. The CDR3 is CAISDRGHIQYF. The CDR3 nucleotides read TGTGCCATCAGCGACAGGGGCCACATTCAGTACTTC.

At least ten counts were recorded for this clonotype. The chain is built from TRBV20-1 and TRBJ2-7; TRBD2 agrees at 10 bases. V lost 8 bases, J lost 4 bases, and 11 bases stayed unmatched. This CDR3 has 14 amino acids. Germline loops: CDR1 DFQATT, CDR2 SNEGSKA (reference sequence). The CDR3 loop reads CSSPQREGLYEQYF. CDR3 in DNA: TGCAGTTCACCGCAGCGGGAGGGCCTATACGAGCAGTACTTC.

In this sample, this clonotype is medium-sized. This chain joins TRBV25-1 and TRBJ1-5; D is ambiguous. Trimming took 0 bases from V and 0 from J, leaving 6 bases between them. CDR3 length: 15 residues. The germline V gene encodes CDR1 MGHDK and CDR2 SYGVNS. The CDR3 region is CASSEYGNSNQPQHF. CDR3 DNA: TGTGCCAGCAGTGAATACGGAAATAGCAATCAGCCCCAGCATTTT.

This clonotype was recorded at least ten times. The V gene is TRBV20-1, the J gene TRBJ1-2, with D possibly matching TRBD1 (5 bases). The germline gives CDR1 DFQATT, CDR2 SNEGSKA (reference sequence). The CDR3 totals 14 residues. Trimming stripped 2 bases from V and 7 bases from J, with 17 bases between. CDR3 amino acids: CSARLGSGPAGYTF. The DNA for the CDR3 is TGCAGTGCTAGACTGGGATCAGGGCCGGCTGGCTACACCTTC.

This clonotype is deemed medium-sized (0.01 to 0.1%). The V call is TRBV20-1, the J call TRBJ1-5; no reliable D call. Per the germline V gene, CDR1 is DFQATT and CDR2 is SNEGSKA (reference sequence). CDR3 length: 15 amino acids. The V gene lost 0 bases and the J gene lost 4 bases, with 13 bases spanning the gap. The CDR3 DNA sequence: TGCAGTGCTAGAGATCGGGGAGGCCGAAATCAGCCCCAGCATTTT. As protein: CSARDRGGRNQPQHF.

This clonotype occurred a few times. The gene calls are TRBV2 and TRBJ2-3, with D perhaps given as TRBD1 or TRBD2 (5 bases each). Germline CDR1 is SNHLY and CDR2 is FYNNEI. This CDR3 is built from 16 residues. V was trimmed by 8 bases and J by 5 bases, leaving 23 bases between them. CDR3 bases: TGTGCCAGCGCCCCCCTGGGATACGGGGCGGGAGATACGCAGTATTTT. Amino acids: CASAPLGYGAGDTQYF.

The chain couples TRBV7-2 to TRBJ2-5; perhaps TRBD1 as D (6 bases). V shed 3 bases and J shed 4 bases, with 12 bases lying between them. There are 14 residues in the CDR3. Germline values: CDR1 SGHTA, CDR2 FQGNSA. The CDR3 region is CASSFAGAGETQYF. The CDR3 nucleotides read TGTGCCAGCAGCTTTGCAGGGGCCGGAGAGACCCAGTACTTC.

This clonotype occurred many times. V gene TRBV27 combines with J gene TRBJ2-5; the match to TRBD2 covers 13 bases. The CDR3 spans 18 residues. V lost 5 bases and J lost 2; bases outside the gene matches: 11. Germline-derived CDR1 and CDR2 are MNHEY and SMNVEV (reference sequence). This CDR3 is CASSLTGLAGEQQETQYF. In nucleotides, the CDR3 is TGTGCCAGCAGTCTAACTGGACTAGCGGGAGAGCAACAAGAGACCCAGTACTTC.

This clonotype was observed a few times. The V gene is TRBV20-1, the J gene TRBJ2-3, with a tentative D call TRBD2 (5 bases). CDR1 is DFQATT and CDR2 is SNEGSKA in the germline V gene (reference sequence). The CDR3 has 11 residues. V was clipped by 2 bases and J by 8 bases, with 8 bases between them. This CDR3 is CSARPAGTQYF. The CDR3 bases are TGCAGTGCTAGACCTGCGGGTACGCAGTATTTT.

This clonotype was found a few times. The chain employs TRBV7-2 and TRBJ2-3; D perhaps matches TRBD1 (6 bases). This CDR3 spans 17 amino acids. The V gene lost 5 bases and the J gene lost 1 base, with 19 bases spanning the gap. Germline V gene lookup returns CDR1 SGHTA and CDR2 FQGNSA. This CDR3 reads CASSQGPSSGGTDTQYF. Written as DNA, the CDR3 is TGTGCCAGCAGCCAGGGGCCATCCTCAGGGGGCACAGATACGCAGTATTTT.

This clonotype was recorded at least ten times. The chain is built from TRBV15 and TRBJ1-5, with D uncertain. Germline loops: CDR1 LNHNV, CDR2 YYDKDF (reference sequence). The CDR3 contains 12 residues. V lost 0 bases and J lost 4, with 1 base in between. As DNA, the CDR3 is TGTGCCACCAGCAGAGAGAATCAGCCCCAGCATTTT. This gives the protein CATSRENQPQHF.

The chain is built from TRBV9 and TRBJ1-2; D gene ambiguous. CDR3 length equals 17 residues. Trimming pared 3 bases from V and 6 bases from J, leaving 24 bases between. Looked up from germline, CDR1 is SGDLS and CDR2 is YYNGEE. The CDR3 loop is CASSGTPFISPGNGYTF. The CDR3 DNA is TGTGCCAGCAGCGGAACCCCTTTTATCAGCCCCGGGAATGGCTACACCTTC.

V gene TRBV4-1 combines with J gene TRBJ2-2, with D perhaps matching TRBD2 (6 bases). From germline, CDR1 is MGHRA and CDR2 YSYEKL. CDR3 length equals 17 residues. V was clipped by 0 bases and J by 1 base, with 12 bases between them. Here the CDR3 DNA reads TGCGCCAGCAGCCAAGATATCAATAGCGGGAACACCGGGGAGCTGTTTTTT. The encoded protein is CASSQDINSGNTGELFF.

In this sample, this clonotype turned up many times. The chain uses TRBV7-2 and TRBJ2-3, with D unclear. V was trimmed by 4 bases and J by 4 bases, leaving 6 bases between them. There are 12 residues in the CDR3. The germline V gene encodes CDR1 SGHTA and CDR2 FQGNSA. The CDR3 spells CASSSSADTQYF. As DNA, the CDR3 is TGTGCCAGCAGCTCCTCGGCAGATACGCAGTATTTT.

This clonotype was observed many times. V gene TRBV7-3 combines with J gene TRBJ2-1; D might be TRBD2 (6 bases). Germline CDR1 is SGHTA and CDR2 is FQGTGA. V lost 5 bases, J lost 4 bases, and 21 bases lay in between. This CDR3 region has 17 residues. The CDR3 loop is CASSARHSPEGYNEQFF. CDR3 bases: TGTGCCAGCAGCGCCCGTCACTCCCCGGAGGGATACAATGAGCAGTTCTTC.

This clonotype is classed as medium-sized (0.01 to 0.1%). The V gene is TRBV29-1, the J gene TRBJ2-7; 7 positions agree with TRBD1. Germline V gives CDR1 SQVTM, CDR2 ANQGSEA. V was clipped by 2 bases and J by 5 bases; unmatched bases: 9. This CDR3 spans 14 amino acids. The DNA of the CDR3 is TGCAGCGTTGAAAGGGGAACAGGGGTTGACGAGCAGTACTTC. Translating it yields CSVERGTGVDEQYF.

This clonotype appeared a few times. The chain joins TRBV6-5 to TRBJ1-3; 8 bases match TRBD1. Germline assignment: CDR1 MNHEY and CDR2 SVGAGI. Trimming at V came to 2 bases and at J to 4 bases, leaving 4 bases not matched to a gene. There are 15 residues in the CDR3. This CDR3 is CASSYGTGVGNTIYF. CDR3 bases: TGTGCCAGCAGTTACGGGACAGGCGTCGGAAACACCATATATTTT.

CDR3 sequence: CASVAGGGNQPQHF. The DNA of the CDR3 is TGTGCCAGCGTCGCCGGGGGCGGTAATCAGCCCCAGCATTTT. This chain connects TRBV7-9 to TRBJ1-5, with D possibly being TRBD1 (6 bases). V was cut by 8 bases and J by 4 bases, with 15 bases left in between. The CDR3 spans 14 residues. CDR1 and CDR2 from the germline V gene are SEHNR and FQNEAQ (reference sequence).